This paragraph covers one T cell receptor beta chain sequence. Its target is unknown. This sample is drawn from a study of OX40 agonist ivuxolimab in advanced cancers. Overall study context: An agonistic anti-OX40 (CD134) antibody, ivuxolimab, was used to treat the patients. Study outcomes and limitations: People who partly responded at 0.1-3.0 mg/kg had some of the least clonal expansion seen.

Clones were sequenced by immunoSEQ multiplex PCR, and TCRdb holds only the in-frame ones, with some missing. The sample holds 45,000 to 55,000 clones, about 80% seen once. The CDR3 totals 15 residues. The germline CDR1 and CDR2 sequences are MNHEY and SVGAGI. V lost 4 bases and J 0 bases, leaving 12 bases between the germline ends. The clonotype comes from an adult with an advanced solid tumor such as melanoma, head and neck, liver or kidney cancer. The sample consisted of CD4+ or CD8+ T cells sorted from blood, taken in a trial of the OX40 agonist ivuxolimab. V gene TRBV6-5 combines with J gene TRBJ1-1; tentatively, D is TRBD1 (6 bases). The DNA of the CDR3 is TGTGCCAGCAGTTGCTCAGGGGACATGAACACTGAAGCTTTCTTT. This codes for CASSCSGDMNTEAFF.